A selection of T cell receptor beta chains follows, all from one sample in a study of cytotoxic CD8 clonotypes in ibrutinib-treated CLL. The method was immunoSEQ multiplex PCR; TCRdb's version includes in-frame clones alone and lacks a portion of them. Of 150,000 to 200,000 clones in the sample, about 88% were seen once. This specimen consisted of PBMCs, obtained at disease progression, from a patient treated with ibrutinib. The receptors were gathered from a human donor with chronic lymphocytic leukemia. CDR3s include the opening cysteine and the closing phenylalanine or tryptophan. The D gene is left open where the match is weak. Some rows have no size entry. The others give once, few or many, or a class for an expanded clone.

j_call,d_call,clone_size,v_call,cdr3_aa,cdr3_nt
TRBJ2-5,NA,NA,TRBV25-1,CASSDDQVYQETQYF,TGTGCCAGCAGTGATGATCAAGTGTACCAAGAGACCCAGTACTTC
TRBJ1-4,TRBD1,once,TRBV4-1,CASSQGYGTGGEKLFF,TGCGCCAGCAGCCAAGGTTATGGGACAGGGGGTGAAAAACTGTTTTTT
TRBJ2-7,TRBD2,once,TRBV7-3,CASSLAGTYEQYF,TGTGCCAGCAGCCTAGCGGGAACCTACGAGCAGTACTTC
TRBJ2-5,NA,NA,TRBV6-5,CASSYRQYQETQYF,TGTGCCAGCAGTTACCGACAGTACCAAGAGACCCAGTACTTC
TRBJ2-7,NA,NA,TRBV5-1,CASSLVEGDSYEQYF,TGCGCCAGCAGCTTAGTAGAGGGCGACTCCTACGAGCAGTACTTC
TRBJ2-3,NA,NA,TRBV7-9,CATRGGSTDTQYF,TGTGCCACAAGAGGCGGGAGCACAGATACGCAGTATTTT
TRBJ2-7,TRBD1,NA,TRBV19,CASSDPGTGKTYEQYF,TGTGCCAGTAGTGACCCCGGGACAGGCAAGACCTACGAGCAGTACTTC
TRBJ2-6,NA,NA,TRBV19,CASSPGGRSGANVLTF,TGTGCCAGTAGTCCGGGGGGCAGGTCCGGGGCCAACGTCCTGACTTTC
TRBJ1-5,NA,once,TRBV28,CASTSGGLLVNQPQHF,TGTGCCAGCACCTCCGGAGGTCTCCTTGTCAATCAGCCCCAGCATTTT
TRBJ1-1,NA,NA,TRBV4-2,CASGRERGLSTEAFF,TGTGCCAGCGGACGGGAAAGGGGGTTGAGCACTGAAGCTTTCTTT
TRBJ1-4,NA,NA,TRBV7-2,CASSPGTTNEKLFF,TGTGCCAGCAGCCCAGGGACAACTAATGAAAAACTGTTTTTT
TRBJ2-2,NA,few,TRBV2,CASRPDGGGELFF,TGTGCCAGCAGGCCGGATGGCGGCGGGGAGCTGTTTTTT
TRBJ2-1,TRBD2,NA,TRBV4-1,CASSRAGGDYNEQFF,TGCGCCAGCAGTCGAGCGGGAGGAGATTACAATGAGCAGTTCTTC
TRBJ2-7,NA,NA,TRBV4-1,CASSHPGVEQYF,TGCGCCAGCAGCCATCCAGGGGTTGAGCAGTACTTC
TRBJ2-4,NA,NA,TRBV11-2,CASSLAKNIQYF,TGTGCCAGCAGCTTAGCCAAAAACATTCAGTACTTC
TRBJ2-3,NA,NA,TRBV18,CASSPRDQDTQYF,TGTGCCAGCTCACCGCGCGATCAAGATACGCAGTATTTT
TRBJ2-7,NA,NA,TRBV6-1,CASSETRANEQYF,TGTGCCAGCAGTGAGACTAGGGCCAACGAGCAGTACTTC
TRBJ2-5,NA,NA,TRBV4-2,CASSQVNRGAGETQYF,TGTGCCAGCAGCCAAGTCAATCGAGGGGCCGGGGAGACCCAGTACTTC
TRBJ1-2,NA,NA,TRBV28,CASSLGGGRRYGYTF,TGTGCCAGCAGTTTAGGTGGGGGACGCCGCTATGGCTACACCTTC
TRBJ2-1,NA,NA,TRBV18,CASSRVHGSPNNEQFF,TGTGCCAGCTCCCGCGTCCACGGGAGCCCTAACAATGAGCAGTTCTTC
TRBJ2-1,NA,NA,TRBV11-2,CASSATGRANLNEQFF,TGTGCCAGCAGCGCCACTGGGCGGGCCAACCTCAATGAGCAGTTCTTC
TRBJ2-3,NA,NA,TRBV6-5,CASSYRLARTDTQYF,TGTGCCAGCAGTTACCGGCTAGCTAGGACAGATACGCAGTATTTT
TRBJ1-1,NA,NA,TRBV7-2,CASSLAPSSEAFF,TGTGCCAGCAGCTTAGCCCCCTCGAGTGAAGCTTTCTTT
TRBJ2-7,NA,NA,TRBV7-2,CASSSTISRGSEQYF,TGTGCCAGCAGCTCAACCATCTCACGGGGCTCCGAGCAGTACTTC
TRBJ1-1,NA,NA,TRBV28,CASSGFGVIDTEAFF,TGTGCCAGCAGCGGTTTTGGAGTTATAGACACTGAAGCTTTCTTT
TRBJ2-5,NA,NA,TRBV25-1,CASSEGGSRGTQYF,TGTGCCAGCAGTGAAGGAGGGTCAAGAGGGACCCAGTACTTC
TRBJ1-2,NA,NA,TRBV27,CASSPTFSWTEGNGYTF,TGTGCCAGCAGTCCTACTTTCTCCTGGACAGAGGGTAACGGCTACACCTTC
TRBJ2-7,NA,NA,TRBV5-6,CASSRDVGQQYF,TGTGCCAGCAGCCGCGATGTGGGCCAGCAGTACTTC
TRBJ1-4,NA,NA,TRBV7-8,CASSFGDLREKLFF,TGTGCCAGCAGCTTTGGAGACTTAAGGGAAAAACTGTTTTTT
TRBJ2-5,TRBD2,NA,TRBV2,CASSWASGRAVETQYF,TGTGCCAGCAGTTGGGCTAGCGGGAGGGCTGTGGAGACCCAGTACTTC
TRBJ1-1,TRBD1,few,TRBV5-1,CASRMTGGLTEAFF,TGCGCCAGCAGGATGACAGGGGGGCTAACTGAAGCTTTCTTT
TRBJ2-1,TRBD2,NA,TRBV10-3,CAISDPGTSGSWREQFF,TGTGCCATCAGTGACCCCGGGACTAGCGGGAGTTGGAGGGAGCAGTTCTTC
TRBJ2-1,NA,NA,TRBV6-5,CASAFRQASYNEQFF,TGTGCCAGCGCGTTTAGACAGGCCTCTTACAATGAGCAGTTCTTC
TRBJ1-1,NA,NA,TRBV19,CASSESYEAFF,TGTGCCAGTAGTGAGTCGTATGAAGCTTTCTTT
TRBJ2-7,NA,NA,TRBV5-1,CASSTGTYDSYEQYF,TGCGCCAGCAGCACCGGGACCTATGACTCCTACGAGCAGTACTTC
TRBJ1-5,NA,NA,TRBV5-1,CASSTGRNQPQHF,TGCGCCAGCAGCACCGGACGGAATCAGCCCCAGCATTTT
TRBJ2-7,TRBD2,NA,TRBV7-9,CASSLGSGGVEQYF,TGTGCCAGCAGCTTAGGCTCCGGGGGGGTCGAGCAGTACTTC
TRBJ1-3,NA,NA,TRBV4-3,CASSQSVTVLWDNTIYF,TGCGCCAGCAGCCAAAGTGTTACGGTACTCTGGGATAACACCATATATTTT
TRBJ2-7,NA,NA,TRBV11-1,CASSSGLAGSYEQYF,TGTGCCAGCAGTTCGGGCCTCGCCGGATCCTACGAGCAGTACTTC
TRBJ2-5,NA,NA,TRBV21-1,CASSNLTLAGLMKETQYF,TGTGCCAGCAGCAATTTAACGCTAGCGGGATTGATGAAAGAGACCCAGTACTTC
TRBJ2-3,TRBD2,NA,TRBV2,CASSDEGASGSADTQYF,TGTGCCAGCAGTGACGAGGGGGCTAGCGGGAGCGCAGATACGCAGTATTTT
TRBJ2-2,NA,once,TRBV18,CASSPQGGQNTGELFF,TGTGCCAGCTCACCACAGGGTGGGCAAAACACCGGGGAGCTGTTTTTT
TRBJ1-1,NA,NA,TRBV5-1,CASSSTGPNTEAFF,TGCGCCAGCAGCTCCACAGGGCCGAACACTGAAGCTTTCTTT
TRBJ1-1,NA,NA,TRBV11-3,CASSLFPRGSPEAFF,TGTGCCAGCAGCTTATTTCCTCGGGGTTCACCTGAAGCTTTCTTT